The 14 T cell receptor beta chains presented below share a single source sample, sequenced in a study of blood T cell repertoires in COVID-19. Assay used: immunoSEQ multiplex PCR; TCRdb lists only in-frame clones, some missing. The sample includes approximately 89,000 clones, 70% to 90% seen only once; the top ten take about an eighth. Sequencing was done on a sample of peripheral blood. These TCRs come from a human donor in a cohort sampled during active COVID-19.

The chain has TRBV18 and TRBJ2-1; a weak D match, TRBD2 (5 bases). V was cut by 1 base and J by 5 bases, with 12 bases left in between. CDR1 is KGHSH and CDR2 is LQKENI in the germline V gene. This CDR3 region has 15 residues. The CDR3 is CASSPRASLHNEQFF. CDR3 in DNA: TGTGCCAGCTCACCACGGGCTAGCCTCCACAATGAGCAGTTCTTC.

The chain carries TRBV28 and TRBJ1-2, with D unclear. The germline CDR1 and CDR2 sequences are MDHEN and SYDVKM. The CDR3 is made up of 11 amino acids. V dropped 6 bases and J dropped 2 bases, with 4 bases sitting between them. CDR3 DNA: TGTGCCAGCAGCAGAAACTATGGCTACACCTTC. It codes for CASSRNYGYTF.

The chain links TRBV20-1 to TRBJ1-5, with a weak D call TRBD1 (5 bases). In germline, CDR1 is DFQATT, CDR2 SNEGSKA (reference sequence). The CDR3 runs 11 residues. Between the trimmed V and J ends, which lost 6 bases and 6 bases, there was a span of 9 bases. The CDR3 loop is CSAGGIQPQHF. In DNA form, the CDR3 reads TGCAGTGCGGGGGGAATTCAGCCCCAGCATTTT.

This clone has only a few counts. The V gene is TRBV7-3, the J gene TRBJ1-1, with D hard to call. The CDR3 has 13 amino acids. Trimming pared 5 bases from V and 1 base from J, leaving 8 bases between. Germline CDR1 and CDR2: SGHTA and FQGTGA. DNA for the CDR3: TGTGCCAGCAGCGCGGGCGGGAACACTGAAGCTTTCTTT. Translation gives CASSAGGNTEAFF.

This chain connects TRBV5-1 to TRBJ1-4, with D perhaps TRBD1 (5 bases). There are 15 residues in the CDR3. Germline loops: CDR1 SGHRS, CDR2 YFSETQ. Between the trimmed V and J ends, which lost 0 bases and 15 bases, there was a span of 21 bases. The CDR3 region is CASSLGAGRPEVMFF. The CDR3 coding sequence is TGCGCCAGCAGCTTGGGAGCGGGACGCCCCGAGGTAATGTTTTTT. Supplemented by reference TRBV5-1 and TRBJ1-4, the full variable domain reads KAGVTQTPRYLIKTRGQQVTLSCSPISGHRSVSWYQQTPGQGLQFLFEYFSETQRNKGNFPGRFSGRQFSNSRSEMNVSTLELGDSALYLCASSLGAGRPEVMFFGSGTQLSVL.

This CDR3 is CASSLAPSGISSYEQYF. CDR3 sequence (DNA): TGTGCCAGCAGCTTGGCTCCCAGCGGGATCAGCTCCTACGAGCAGTACTTC. V usage is TRBV5-5 and J usage is TRBJ2-7; 7 nucleotides line up with TRBD2. Germline values: CDR1 SGHKS, CDR2 YYEKEE (reference sequence). Trimming took 0 bases from V and 0 from J; bases not matched to a gene: 9. The length of the CDR3 is 17 residues.

This clone was seen more than once but under ten times. The rearrangement uses TRBV5-1 and TRBJ2-3, with a weak D call TRBD1 (6 bases). The CDR3 loop spans 13 amino acids. The germline V and J ends were trimmed by 2 bases and 4 bases, with 8 bases remaining between them. Germline CDR1 and CDR2: SGHRS and YFSETQ. In DNA, the CDR3 is TGCGCCAGCAGCTTAGGACAGTCAGATACGCAGTATTTT. As protein: CASSLGQSDTQYF.

This chain joins TRBV18 and TRBJ2-1; 11 bases agree with TRBD2. The CDR3 consists of 16 residues. The germline CDR1 and CDR2 sequences are KGHSH and LQKENI. V shed 6 bases, J shed 9 bases, and the junction held 13 bases outside the gene matches. The CDR3 DNA follows: TGTGCCAGCTCCGAAATTGCTCCTAGCGGGGGGTCTGAGCAGTTCTTC. Protein: CASSEIAPSGGSEQFF.

This chain joins TRBV6-2 or TRBV6-3 and TRBJ2-2; tentative D call: TRBD1 (5 bases). The CDR3 sequence is 13 residues long. Germline V gives CDR1 MNHEY, CDR2 SVGEGT. V dropped 6 bases and J dropped 1 base, with 6 bases sitting between them. CDR3 in amino acids: CASSTGNTGELFF. For the CDR3, the DNA is TGTGCCAGCAGCACAGGGAACACCGGGGAGCTGTTTTTT.

This clone was seen only a few times. The identical CDR3 is also encoded by other nucleotide sequences in the sample. V usage is TRBV28 and J usage is TRBJ2-7; maybe TRBD2 (5 bases). Between the trimmed V and J ends, which lost 0 bases and 4 bases, there was a span of 10 bases. CDR1 is MDHEN and CDR2 is SYDVKM in the germline V gene. The CDR3 has 14 amino acids. CDR3 coding DNA: TGTGCCAGCAGTTTATGGGCTAGCAGTTACGAGCAGTACTTC. Protein sequence: CASSLWASSYEQYF.

The rearrangement joins TRBV2 to TRBJ2-1, with 9 positions matching TRBD2. The germline V gene has CDR1 SNHLY and CDR2 FYNNEI. The CDR3 is 17 residues long. With V trimmed by 3 bases and J by 8 bases, 14 bases remained unmatched. The CDR3 spells CASSEMTSGTGMDEQFF. The CDR3 DNA is TGTGCCAGCAGTGAGATGACTAGCGGCACGGGTATGGATGAGCAGTTCTTC.

This chain uses TRBV7-3 with TRBJ2-1, with 8 nucleotides matching TRBD2. CDR3 size: 15 residues. With 5 bases clipped from V and 7 bases from J, the junction kept 10 bases outside the gene matches. The germline V gene has CDR1 SGHTA and CDR2 FQGTGA. The CDR3 reads CASSREGTRGNEQFF. DNA of the CDR3: TGTGCCAGCAGCAGGGAGGGGACTAGGGGGAATGAGCAGTTCTTC.

The CDR3 DNA reads TGTGCCAGCAGTTTACCACAGAGGGACACCATATATTTT. Translating it yields CASSLPQRDTIYF. The chain carries TRBV28 and TRBJ1-3, with D unclear. Deletions cut 2 bases from V and 8 bases from J, with 10 bases between. The CDR3 totals 13 residues. CDR1 and CDR2 (germline): MDHEN, SYDVKM.

This chain connects TRBV19 to TRBJ1-6; TRBD1 matches at 10 bases. This CDR3 has 16 residues. CDR1 is LNHDA, CDR2 SQIVND, per germline (reference sequence). Unmatched junction bases numbered 3, after V lost 0 bases and J lost 7 bases. The DNA for the CDR3 is TGTGCCAGTAGTATAGATAGGGGACAGGGGAATTCACCCCTCCACTTT. This sequence encodes CASSIDRGQGNSPLHF.